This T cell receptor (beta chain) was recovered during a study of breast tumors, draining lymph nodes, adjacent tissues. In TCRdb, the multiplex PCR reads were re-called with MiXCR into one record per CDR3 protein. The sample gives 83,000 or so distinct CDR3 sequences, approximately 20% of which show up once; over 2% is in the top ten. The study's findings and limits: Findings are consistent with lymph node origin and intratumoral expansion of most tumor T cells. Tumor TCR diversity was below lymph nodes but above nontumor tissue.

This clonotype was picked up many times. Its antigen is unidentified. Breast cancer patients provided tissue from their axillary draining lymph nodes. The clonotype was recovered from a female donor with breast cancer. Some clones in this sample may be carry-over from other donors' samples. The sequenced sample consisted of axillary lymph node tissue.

CDR3 sequence reads: CASSLDRRYQETQYF. The DNA for the CDR3 is TGTGCCAGCAGTCTGGACAGGAGGTACCAAGAGACCCAGTACTTC. The chain combines TRBV2 with TRBJ2-5; 7 nucleotides line up with TRBD1. CDR1 is SNHLY and CDR2 is FYNNEI in the germline V gene. V was clipped by 5 bases and J by 0 bases; unmatched bases: 6. The CDR3 spans 15 residues.